The 11 T cell receptor beta chains below all came from one sample that was sequenced in a study of memory CD4+ T cells and cytomegalovirus serostatus. The sort gate was single viable CD3+CD4+CD8-CD45RO+ cells for memory CD4+ T cells. Measured with immunoSEQ multiplex PCR; TCRdb has only the in-frame clones, and not every one. The repertoire holds about 75,000 clones, with 75% to 85% as singletons. Sequencing was carried out using memory CD4+ T cells from blood. These receptors all stem from an adult in good health and CMV-seropositive.

V is TRBV19 and J is TRBJ2-7, with D perhaps matching TRBD1 (6 bases). CDR1 is LNHDA, CDR2 SQIVND, per germline (reference sequence). V lost 6 bases to trimming and J lost 2 bases, with 17 bases between them. This CDR3 is 15 amino acids long. This CDR3 reads CASSPGTPYTYEQYF. CDR3 bases: TGTGCCAGTAGCCCCGGGACACCTTATACCTACGAGCAGTACTTC.

The rearrangement joins TRBV10-1 to TRBJ2-1, with D unresolved. Germline CDR1 is WNHNN and CDR2 is SYGVQD (reference sequence). There are 11 residues in the CDR3. The CDR3 loop is CAQRKYNEQFF. CDR3 coding DNA: TGCGCTCAGCGTAAGTACAATGAGCAGTTCTTC.

As for this clone: A read error may produce the germline difference seen at one junction end. The chain combines TRBV5-1 with TRBJ1-3, with no clear D. Germline CDR1 SGHRS, CDR2 YFSETQ. The CDR3 has 15 amino acids. CDR3 DNA sequence: TGCGCCAGCAGCTTGGGTTCCTTTCCGGTTCCGTCGTTAGATTTT. This sequence encodes CASSLGSFPVPSLDF. The full variable domain, rest sourced from reference TRBV5-1 and TRBJ1-3, is KAGVTQTPRYLIKTRGQQVTLSCSPISGHRSVSWYQQTPGQGLQFLFEYFSETQRNKGNFPGRFSGRQFSNSRSEMNVSTLELGDSALYLCASSLGSFPVPSLDFGEGSWLTVV.

The chain joins TRBV29-1 to TRBJ1-5; 9 bases are shared with TRBD1. The CDR3 covers 12 residues. The germline V gene encodes CDR1 SQVTM and CDR2 ANQGSEA. V lost 7 bases to trimming and J lost 5 bases; unmatched junction nucleotides: 3. CDR3 DNA sequence: TGCAGCGCAGGGGACAGGGATCAGCCCCAGCATTTT. This gives the protein CSAGDRDQPQHF.

Written as DNA, the CDR3 is TGCGCCAGCAGCCCTATGACTTCTTCCGGGGAGCTGTTTTTT. This encodes CASSPMTSSGELFF. V usage is TRBV5-1 and J usage is TRBJ2-2, with D hard to call. Trimming stripped 4 bases from V and 6 bases from J, with 13 bases between. Germline CDR1 and CDR2: SGHRS and YFSETQ. The CDR3 covers 14 residues.

The J gene is TRBJ1-6, the V gene TRBV5-1, with D uncertain. Germline V lookup: CDR1 SGHRS, CDR2 YFSETQ. Trimming removed 4 bases from V and 5 bases from J, with 13 bases in between. This CDR3 is built from 15 residues. The CDR3: CASSRGSRDNSPLHF. As DNA, the CDR3 is TGCGCCAGCAGCCGGGGTTCCCGGGATAATTCACCCCTCCACTTT.

The chain links TRBV5-4 to TRBJ1-3; tentatively, D is TRBD1 (6 bases). This CDR3 contains 13 residues. V lost 2 bases and J 8 bases, leaving 11 bases between the germline ends. Germline-derived CDR1 and CDR2 are SGHNT and YYREEE (reference sequence). The DNA for the CDR3 is TGTGCCAGCAGCTTTAAGGGGGAGGACACCATATATTTT. Its protein is CASSFKGEDTIYF.

The chain uses TRBV19 and TRBJ1-2; the D is unclear. CDR1 is LNHDA, CDR2 SQIVND, per germline (reference sequence). The CDR3 contains 14 residues. With 7 bases removed from V and 3 bases from J, the gap between germline ends came to 15 bases. The CDR3 reads CASNTPHNDYGYTF. The CDR3 DNA reads TGTGCCAGTAATACCCCTCATAATGACTATGGCTACACCTTC.

The table lists this clone with a count of one. In DNA form, the CDR3 reads TGTGCCAGCAGCGTAGGTGTAAATCAGCCCCAGCATTTT. This sequence encodes CASSVGVNQPQHF. The chain has TRBV9 and TRBJ1-5, with unresolved D. The V gene lost 0 bases and the J gene lost 4 bases, with 5 bases spanning the gap. Germline V gene lookup returns CDR1 SGDLS and CDR2 YYNGEE. The CDR3 covers 13 residues.

This clone was detected only a few times. V usage is TRBV4-1 and J usage is TRBJ2-5; D possibly corresponds to TRBD2 (5 bases). This CDR3 is built from 13 residues. From germline, CDR1 is MGHRA and CDR2 YSYEKL. Trimming shortened V by 4 bases and J by 2 bases, and 8 bases separated the two germline ends. DNA of the CDR3: TGCGCCAGCAGCCTGCGGACTCAAGAGACCCAGTACTTC. It specifies CASSLRTQETQYF.

The chain carries TRBV19 and TRBJ1-2; 7 bases align to TRBD1. This CDR3 comprises 15 residues. Trimming cost V 4 bases and J 4 bases; bases outside gene matches: 9. CDR1 is LNHDA, CDR2 SQIVND, per germline (reference sequence). CDR3 sequence reads: CASSTTRQGRYGYTF. The CDR3 nucleotides are TGTGCCAGTAGTACGACTCGACAGGGCCGCTATGGCTACACCTTC.